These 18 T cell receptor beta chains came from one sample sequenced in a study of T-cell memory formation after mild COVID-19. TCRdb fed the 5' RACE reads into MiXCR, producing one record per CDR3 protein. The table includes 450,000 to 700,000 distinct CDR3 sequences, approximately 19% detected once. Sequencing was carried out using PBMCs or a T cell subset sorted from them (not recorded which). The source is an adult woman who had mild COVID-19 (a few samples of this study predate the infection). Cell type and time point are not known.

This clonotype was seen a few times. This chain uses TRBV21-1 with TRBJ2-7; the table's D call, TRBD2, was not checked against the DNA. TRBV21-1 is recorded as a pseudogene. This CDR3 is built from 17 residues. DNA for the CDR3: TGTGCCAGCAGCCCCCGAAGCCAAAGCGGGAGTATCAACGAGCAGTACTTC. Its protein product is CASSPRSQSGSINEQYF.

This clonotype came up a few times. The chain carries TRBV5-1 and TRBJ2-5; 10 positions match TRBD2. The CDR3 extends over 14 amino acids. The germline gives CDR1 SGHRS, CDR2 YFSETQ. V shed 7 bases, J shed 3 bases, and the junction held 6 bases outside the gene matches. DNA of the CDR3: TGCGCCAGCCGGCAGCGGGGGGGAGAAGAGACCCAGTACTTC. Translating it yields CASRQRGGEETQYF.

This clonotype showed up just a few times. CDR3 loop: CAWSAYSNQPQHF. CDR3 DNA sequence: TGTGCCTGGAGTGCTTATAGCAATCAGCCCCAGCATTTT. The chain combines TRBV30 with TRBJ1-5, with D hard to call. The germline V gene has CDR1 GTSNPN and CDR2 SVGIG (reference sequence). Trimming removed 1 base at V and 0 bases at J, with 4 bases between. The CDR3 loop spans 13 amino acids.

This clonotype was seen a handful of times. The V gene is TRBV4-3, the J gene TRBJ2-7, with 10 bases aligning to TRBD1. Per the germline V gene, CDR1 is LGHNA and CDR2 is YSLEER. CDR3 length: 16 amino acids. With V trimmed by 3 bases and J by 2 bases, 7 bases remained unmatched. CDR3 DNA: TGCGCCAGCAGCCAGTTACCGGGACAGGGGACCTACGAGCAGTACTTC. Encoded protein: CASSQLPGQGTYEQYF.

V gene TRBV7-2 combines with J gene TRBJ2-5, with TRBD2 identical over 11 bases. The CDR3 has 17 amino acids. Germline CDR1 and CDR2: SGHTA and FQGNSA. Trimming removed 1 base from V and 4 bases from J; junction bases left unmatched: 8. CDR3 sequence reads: CASSLEVAGGPSETQYF. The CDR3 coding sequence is TGTGCCAGCAGCTTAGAAGTAGCGGGGGGGCCATCAGAGACCCAGTACTTC.

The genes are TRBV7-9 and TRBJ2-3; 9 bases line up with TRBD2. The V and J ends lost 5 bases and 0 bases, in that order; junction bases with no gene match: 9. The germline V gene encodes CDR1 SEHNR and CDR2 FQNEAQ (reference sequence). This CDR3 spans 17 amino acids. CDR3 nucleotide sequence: TGTGCCAGCAGCCCAGGGGTAGCGGGAGCTAGCACAGATACGCAGTATTTT. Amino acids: CASSPGVAGASTDTQYF. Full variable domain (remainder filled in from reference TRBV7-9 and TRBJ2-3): DTGVSQNPRHKITKRGQNVTFRCDPISEHNRLYWYRQTLGQGPEFLTYFQNEAQLEKSRLLSDRFSAERPKGSFSTLEIQRTEQGDSAMYLCASSPGVAGASTDTQYFGPGTRLTVL.

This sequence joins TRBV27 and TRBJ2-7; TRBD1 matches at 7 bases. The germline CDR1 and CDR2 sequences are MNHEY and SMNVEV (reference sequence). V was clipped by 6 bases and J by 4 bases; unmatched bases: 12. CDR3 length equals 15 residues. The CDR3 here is CASSSMRGLMYEQYF. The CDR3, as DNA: TGTGCCAGCAGCTCCATGAGGGGGCTCATGTACGAGCAGTACTTC.

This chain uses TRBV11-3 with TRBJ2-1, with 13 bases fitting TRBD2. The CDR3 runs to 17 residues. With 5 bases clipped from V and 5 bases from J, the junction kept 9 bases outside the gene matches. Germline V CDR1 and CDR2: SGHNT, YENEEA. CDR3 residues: CASSPRTSGSPHNEQFF. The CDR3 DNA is TGTGCCAGCAGCCCGAGGACTAGCGGGAGTCCCCACAATGAGCAGTTCTTC.

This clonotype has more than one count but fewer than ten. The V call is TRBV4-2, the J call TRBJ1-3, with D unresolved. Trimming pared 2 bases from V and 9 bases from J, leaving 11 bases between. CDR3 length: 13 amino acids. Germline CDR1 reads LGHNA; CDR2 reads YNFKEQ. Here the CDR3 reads CASSQFLESTIYF. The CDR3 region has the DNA TGTGCCAGCAGCCAATTTTTGGAAAGCACCATATATTTT.

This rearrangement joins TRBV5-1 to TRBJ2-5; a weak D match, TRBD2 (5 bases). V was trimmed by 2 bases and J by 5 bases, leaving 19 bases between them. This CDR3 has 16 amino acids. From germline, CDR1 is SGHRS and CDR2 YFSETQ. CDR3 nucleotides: TGCGCCAGCAGCTTACGTGGGTTCGGAGGTATTGAGACCCAGTACTTC. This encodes CASSLRGFGGIETQYF.

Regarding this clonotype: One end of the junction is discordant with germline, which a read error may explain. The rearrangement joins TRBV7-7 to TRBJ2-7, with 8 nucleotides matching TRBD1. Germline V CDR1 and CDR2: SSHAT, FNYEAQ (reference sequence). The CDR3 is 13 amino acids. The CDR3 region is CASSLADRDEQYF. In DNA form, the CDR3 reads TGTGCTAGCAGCTTGGCGGACAGGGACGAGCAGTACTTC.

CDR3 sequence: CATSRDRLANSGNTIYF. The CDR3 DNA sequence: TGTGCCACCAGCAGAGATCGGTTGGCCAACTCTGGAAACACCATATATTTT. The rearrangement uses TRBV15 and TRBJ1-3; no clear D. CDR3 size: 17 residues. V lost 0 bases, J lost 0 bases, and 12 bases lay in between. Germline CDR1 is LNHNV and CDR2 is YYDKDF (reference sequence).

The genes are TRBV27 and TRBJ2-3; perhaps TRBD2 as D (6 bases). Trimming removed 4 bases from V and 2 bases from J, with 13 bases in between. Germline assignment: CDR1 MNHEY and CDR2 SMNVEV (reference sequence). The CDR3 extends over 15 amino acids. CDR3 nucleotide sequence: TGTGCCAGCAGTTCGACCCCACTAGCCACAGATACGCAGTATTTT. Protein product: CASSSTPLATDTQYF.

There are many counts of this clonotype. CDR3 sequence: CASRRLAGGTDTQYF. DNA of the CDR3: TGTGCCAGCAGACGGCTGGCGGGGGGCACAGATACGCAGTATTTT. The rearrangement links TRBV12-3 or TRBV12-4 to TRBJ2-3; 7 nucleotides agree with TRBD2. The CDR3 loop spans 15 amino acids. J lost 1 base, V lost 6 bases, and 7 bases had no gene match.

As DNA, the CDR3 is TGTGCCAGCAGCCTCACCGGGGCGGGAGGTTTAAGCATTCAGTACTTC. The encoded protein is CASSLTGAGGLSIQYF. The chain links TRBV6-2 or TRBV6-3 to TRBJ2-4; 8 bases align to TRBD2. Germline V gene sequence: CDR1 MNHEY, CDR2 SVGEGT. The CDR3 has 16 amino acids. The trim removed 6 bases at V and 9 bases at J, leaving 16 bases unmatched.

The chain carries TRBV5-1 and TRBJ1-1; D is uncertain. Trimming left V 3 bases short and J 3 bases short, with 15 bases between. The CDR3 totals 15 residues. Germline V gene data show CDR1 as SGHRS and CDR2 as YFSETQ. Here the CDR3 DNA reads TGCGCCAGCAGCTCTATGGCAGATAGCTACACTGAAGCTTTCTTT. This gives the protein CASSSMADSYTEAFF. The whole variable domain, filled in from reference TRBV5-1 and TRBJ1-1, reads KAGVTQTPRYLIKTRGQQVTLSCSPISGHRSVSWYQQTPGQGLQFLFEYFSETQRNKGNFPGRFSGRQFSNSRSEMNVSTLELGDSALYLCASSSMADSYTEAFFGQGTRLTVV.

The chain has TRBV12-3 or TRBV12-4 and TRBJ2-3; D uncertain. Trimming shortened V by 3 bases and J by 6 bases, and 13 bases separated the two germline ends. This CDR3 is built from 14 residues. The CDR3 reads CASSFRLVRDTQYF. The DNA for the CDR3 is TGTGCCAGCAGTTTTCGGCTAGTCAGGGATACGCAGTATTTT.

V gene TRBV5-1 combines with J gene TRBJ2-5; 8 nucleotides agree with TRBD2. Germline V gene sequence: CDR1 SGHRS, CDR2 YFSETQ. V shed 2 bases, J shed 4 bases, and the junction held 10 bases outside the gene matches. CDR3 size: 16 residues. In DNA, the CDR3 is TGCGCCAGCAGCTTCGAAGCGGGGGAAGGGGGAGAGACCCAGTACTTC. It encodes CASSFEAGEGGETQYF.